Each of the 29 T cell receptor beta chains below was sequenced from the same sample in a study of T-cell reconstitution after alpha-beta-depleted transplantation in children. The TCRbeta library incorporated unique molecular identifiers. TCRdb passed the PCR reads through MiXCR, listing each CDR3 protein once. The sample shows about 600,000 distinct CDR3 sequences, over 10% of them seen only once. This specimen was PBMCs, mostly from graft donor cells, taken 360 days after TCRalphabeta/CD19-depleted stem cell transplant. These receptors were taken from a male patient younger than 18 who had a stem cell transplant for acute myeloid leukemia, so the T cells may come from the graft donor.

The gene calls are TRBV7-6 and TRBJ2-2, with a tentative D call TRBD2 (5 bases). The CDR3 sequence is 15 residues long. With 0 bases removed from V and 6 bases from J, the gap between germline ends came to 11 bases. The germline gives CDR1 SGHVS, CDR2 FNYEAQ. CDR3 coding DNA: TGTGCCAGCAGCTTAGCGAGGACTTGGGCCGGGGAGCTGTTTTTT. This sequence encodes CASSLARTWAGELFF.

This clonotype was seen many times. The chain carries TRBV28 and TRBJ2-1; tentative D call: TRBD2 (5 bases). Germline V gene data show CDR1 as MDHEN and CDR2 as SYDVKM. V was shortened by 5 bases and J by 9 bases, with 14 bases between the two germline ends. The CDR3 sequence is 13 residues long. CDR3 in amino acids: CASSLRTPGEQFF. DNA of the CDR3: TGTGCCAGCAGTCTCCGGACTCCGGGTGAGCAGTTCTTC.

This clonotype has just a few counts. CDR3 DNA sequence: TGCAGTGCTAGGCGTAGCAGGAGCTCCTACGAGCAGTACTTC. Translated, it gives CSARRSRSSYEQYF. The chain couples TRBV20-1 to TRBJ2-7; D call uncertain. Trimming cost V 3 bases and J 0 bases, with 12 bases left between them. The germline V gene has CDR1 DFQATT and CDR2 SNEGSKA (reference sequence). CDR3 length equals 14 residues.

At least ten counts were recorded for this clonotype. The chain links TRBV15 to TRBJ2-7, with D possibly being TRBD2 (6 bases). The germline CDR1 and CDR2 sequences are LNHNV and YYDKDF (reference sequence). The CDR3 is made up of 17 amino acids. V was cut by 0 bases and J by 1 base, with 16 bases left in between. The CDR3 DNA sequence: TGTGCCACCAGCAGAGATATTGGGGGAGGTGGATCCTACGAGCAGTACTTC. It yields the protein CATSRDIGGGGSYEQYF.

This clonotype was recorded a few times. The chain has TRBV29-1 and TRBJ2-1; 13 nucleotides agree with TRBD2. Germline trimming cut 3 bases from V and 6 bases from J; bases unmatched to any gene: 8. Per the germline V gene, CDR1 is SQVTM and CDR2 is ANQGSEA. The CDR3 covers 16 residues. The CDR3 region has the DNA TGCAGCGTTGATTCTGGCACTAGCGGGAGGGGCAATGAGCAGTTCTTC. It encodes CSVDSGTSGRGNEQFF.

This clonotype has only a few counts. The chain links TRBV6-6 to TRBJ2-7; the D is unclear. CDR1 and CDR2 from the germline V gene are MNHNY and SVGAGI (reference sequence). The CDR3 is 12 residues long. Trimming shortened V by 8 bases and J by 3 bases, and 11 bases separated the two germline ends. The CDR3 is CASFGNYYEQYF. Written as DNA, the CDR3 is TGTGCCAGCTTCGGCAATTACTACGAGCAGTACTTC.

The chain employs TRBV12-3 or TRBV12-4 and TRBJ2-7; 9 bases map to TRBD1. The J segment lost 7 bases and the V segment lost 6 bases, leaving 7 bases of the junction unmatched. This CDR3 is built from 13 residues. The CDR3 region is CASSPSTGGEQYF. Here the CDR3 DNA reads TGTGCCAGCAGCCCCTCGACAGGGGGGGAGCAGTACTTC.

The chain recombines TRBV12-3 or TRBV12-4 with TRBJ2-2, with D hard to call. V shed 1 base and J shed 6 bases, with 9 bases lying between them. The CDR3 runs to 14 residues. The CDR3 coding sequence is TGTGCCAGCAGTTTAGTGAGGTTCTCCGGGGAGCTGTTTTTT. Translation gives CASSLVRFSGELFF.

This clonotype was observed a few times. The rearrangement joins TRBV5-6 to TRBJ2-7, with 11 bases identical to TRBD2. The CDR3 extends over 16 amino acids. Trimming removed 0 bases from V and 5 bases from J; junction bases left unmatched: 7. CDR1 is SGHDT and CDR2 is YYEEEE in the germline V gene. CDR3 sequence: CASSLVRSGRAHEQYF. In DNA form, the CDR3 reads TGTGCCAGCAGCTTGGTTCGTAGCGGGAGGGCCCACGAGCAGTACTTC.

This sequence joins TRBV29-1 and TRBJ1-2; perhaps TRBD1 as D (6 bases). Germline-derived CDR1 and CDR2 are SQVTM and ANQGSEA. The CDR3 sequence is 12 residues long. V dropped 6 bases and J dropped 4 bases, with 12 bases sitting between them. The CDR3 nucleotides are TGCAGCGTGACGGAACAGGGCTATGGCTACACCTTC. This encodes CSVTEQGYGYTF.

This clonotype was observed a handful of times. The chain's CDR3 is CASSVIGSSGNTIYF. The CDR3 DNA reads as TGTGCCAGCAGCGTAATAGGGAGCTCTGGAAACACCATATATTTT. V usage is TRBV9 and J usage is TRBJ1-3; no definite D call. CDR1 and CDR2 (germline): SGDLS, YYNGEE. Trimming took 1 base from V and 0 from J, leaving 8 bases between them. This CDR3 is built from 15 residues.

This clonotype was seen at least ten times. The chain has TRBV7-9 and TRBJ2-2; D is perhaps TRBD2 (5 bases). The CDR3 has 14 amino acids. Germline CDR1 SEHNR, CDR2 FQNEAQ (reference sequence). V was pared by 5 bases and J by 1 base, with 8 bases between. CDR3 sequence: CASSPSGNTGELFF. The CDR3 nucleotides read TGTGCCAGCAGCCCGAGCGGGAACACCGGGGAGCTGTTTTTT.

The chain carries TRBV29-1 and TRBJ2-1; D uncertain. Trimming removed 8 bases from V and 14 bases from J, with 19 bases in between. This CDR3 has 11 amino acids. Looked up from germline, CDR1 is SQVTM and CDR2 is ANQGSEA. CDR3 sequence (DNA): TGCAGCACAAGACATGGCCGGGCGGAGTTCTTC. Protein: CSTRHGRAEFF.

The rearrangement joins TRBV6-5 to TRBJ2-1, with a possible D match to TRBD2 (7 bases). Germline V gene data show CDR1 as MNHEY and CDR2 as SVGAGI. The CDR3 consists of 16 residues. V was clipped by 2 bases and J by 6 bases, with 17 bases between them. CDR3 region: CASSYGEAGDTNEQFF. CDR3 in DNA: TGTGCCAGCAGTTACGGTGAGGCGGGGGACACCAATGAGCAGTTCTTC.

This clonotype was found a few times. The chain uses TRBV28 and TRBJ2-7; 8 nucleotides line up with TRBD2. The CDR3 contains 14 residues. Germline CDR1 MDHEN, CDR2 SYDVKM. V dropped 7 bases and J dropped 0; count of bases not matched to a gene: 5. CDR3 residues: CASNSGTSSYEQYF. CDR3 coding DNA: TGTGCCAGCAATTCCGGGACTAGCTCCTACGAGCAGTACTTC.

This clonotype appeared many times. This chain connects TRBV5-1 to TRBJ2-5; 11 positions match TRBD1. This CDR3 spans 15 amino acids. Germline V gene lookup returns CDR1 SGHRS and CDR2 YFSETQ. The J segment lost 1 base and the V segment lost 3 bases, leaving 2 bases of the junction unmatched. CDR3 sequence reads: CASSYGTGGQETQYF. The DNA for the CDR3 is TGCGCCAGCAGCTACGGGACAGGGGGCCAAGAGACCCAGTACTTC.

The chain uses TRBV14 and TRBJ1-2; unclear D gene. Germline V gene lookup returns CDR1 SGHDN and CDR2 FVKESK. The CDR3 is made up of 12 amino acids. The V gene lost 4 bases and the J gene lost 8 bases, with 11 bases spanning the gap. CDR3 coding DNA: TGTGCCAGCAGCCCCGGGGTACGAGGCTACACCTTC. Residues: CASSPGVRGYTF.

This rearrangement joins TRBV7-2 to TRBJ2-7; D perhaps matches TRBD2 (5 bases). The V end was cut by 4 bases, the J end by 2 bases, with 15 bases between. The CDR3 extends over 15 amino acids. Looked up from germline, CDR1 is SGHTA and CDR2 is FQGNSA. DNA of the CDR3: TGTGCCAGCAGCTCCCTGGAGCGGATGGCCTACGAGCAGTACTTC. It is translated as CASSSLERMAYEQYF.

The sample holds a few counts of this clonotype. CDR3 nucleotide sequence: TGTGCCAGCAGTGAATTAAGGGGTGAGGACACTGAAGCTTTCTTT. Its translation is CASSELRGEDTEAFF. V and J are TRBV25-1 and TRBJ1-1; possibly TRBD1 for D (5 bases). Germline CDR1 and CDR2: MGHDK and SYGVNS. Trimming cost V 1 base and J 3 bases, with 12 bases left between them. The CDR3 is 15 amino acids. The full variable domain, its missing parts supplied by reference TRBV25-1 and TRBJ1-1, is EADIYQTPRYLVIGTGKKITLECSQTMGHDKMYWYQQDPGMELHLIHYSYGVNSTEKGDLSSESTVSRIRTEHFPLTLESARPSHTSQYLCASSELRGEDTEAFFGQGTRLTVV.

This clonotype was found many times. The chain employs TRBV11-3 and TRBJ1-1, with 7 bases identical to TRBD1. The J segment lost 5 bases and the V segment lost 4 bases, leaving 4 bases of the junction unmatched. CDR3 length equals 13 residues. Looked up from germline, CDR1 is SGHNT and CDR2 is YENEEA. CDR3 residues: CASSSRTGTEAFF. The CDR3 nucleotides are TGTGCCAGCAGCTCGAGGACAGGAACTGAAGCTTTCTTT.

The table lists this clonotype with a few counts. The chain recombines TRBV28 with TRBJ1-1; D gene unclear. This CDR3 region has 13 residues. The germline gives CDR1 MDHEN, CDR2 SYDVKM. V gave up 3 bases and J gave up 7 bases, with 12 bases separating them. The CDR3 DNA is TGTGCCAGCAGTTTTCCCCCCCTAAGTGAAGCTTTCTTT. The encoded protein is CASSFPPLSEAFF. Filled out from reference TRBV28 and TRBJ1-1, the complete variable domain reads DVKVTQSSRYLVKRTGEKVFLECVQDMDHENMFWYRQDPGLGLRLIYFSYDVKMKEKGDIPEGYSVSREKKERFSLILESASTNQTSMYLCASSFPPLSEAFFGQGTRLTVV.

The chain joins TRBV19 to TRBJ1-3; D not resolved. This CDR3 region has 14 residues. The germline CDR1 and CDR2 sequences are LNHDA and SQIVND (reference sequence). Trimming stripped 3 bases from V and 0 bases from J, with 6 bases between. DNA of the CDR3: TGTGCCAGTAGTATGGGCAGCTCTGGAAACACCATATATTTT. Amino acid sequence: CASSMGSSGNTIYF.

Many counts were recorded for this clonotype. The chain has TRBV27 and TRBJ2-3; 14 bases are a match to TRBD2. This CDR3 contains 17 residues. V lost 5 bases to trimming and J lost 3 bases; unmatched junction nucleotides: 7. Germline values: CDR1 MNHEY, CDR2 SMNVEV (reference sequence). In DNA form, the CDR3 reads TGTGCCAGCAGTCCCCCGACTAGCGGGAGGGGGACAGATACGCAGTATTTT. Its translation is CASSPPTSGRGTDTQYF.

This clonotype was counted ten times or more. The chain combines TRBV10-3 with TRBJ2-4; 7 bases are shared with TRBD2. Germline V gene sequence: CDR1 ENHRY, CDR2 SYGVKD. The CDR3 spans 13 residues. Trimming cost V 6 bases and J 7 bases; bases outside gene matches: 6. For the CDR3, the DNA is TGTGCCATCAGCAGCGGGACGCCGAACATTCAGTACTTC. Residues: CAISSGTPNIQYF.

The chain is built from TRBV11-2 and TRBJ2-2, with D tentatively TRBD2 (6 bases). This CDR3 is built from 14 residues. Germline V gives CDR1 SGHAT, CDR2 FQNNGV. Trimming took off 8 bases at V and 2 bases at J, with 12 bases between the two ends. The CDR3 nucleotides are TGTGCCAGCCCAGTGGGAGGAAACACCGGGGAGCTGTTTTTT. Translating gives CASPVGGNTGELFF.

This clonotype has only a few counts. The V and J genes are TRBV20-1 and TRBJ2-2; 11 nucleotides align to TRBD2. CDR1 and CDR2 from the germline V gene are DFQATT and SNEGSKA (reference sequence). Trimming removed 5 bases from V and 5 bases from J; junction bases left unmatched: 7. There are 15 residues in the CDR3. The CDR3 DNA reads TGCAGTGCTGGCAGGACTAGCGGGTATACCGGGGAGCTGTTTTTT. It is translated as CSAGRTSGYTGELFF.

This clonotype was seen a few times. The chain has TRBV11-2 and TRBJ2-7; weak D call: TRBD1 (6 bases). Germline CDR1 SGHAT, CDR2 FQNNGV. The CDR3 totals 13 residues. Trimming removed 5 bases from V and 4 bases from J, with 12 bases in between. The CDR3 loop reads CASSPIGGYEQYF. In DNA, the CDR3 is TGTGCCAGCAGCCCCATAGGGGGTTACGAGCAGTACTTC.

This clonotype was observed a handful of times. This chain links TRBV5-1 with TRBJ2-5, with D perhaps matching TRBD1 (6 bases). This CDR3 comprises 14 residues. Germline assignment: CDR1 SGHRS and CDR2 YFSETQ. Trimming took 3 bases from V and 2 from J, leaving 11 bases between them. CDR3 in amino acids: CASSSGALQETQYF. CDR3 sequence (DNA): TGCGCCAGCAGCTCAGGGGCCTTACAAGAGACCCAGTACTTC.

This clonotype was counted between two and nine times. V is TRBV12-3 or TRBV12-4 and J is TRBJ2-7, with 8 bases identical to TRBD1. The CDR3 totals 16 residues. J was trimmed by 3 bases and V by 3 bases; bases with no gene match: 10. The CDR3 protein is CASSLGQAGDLYEQYF. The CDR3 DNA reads TGTGCCAGCAGTTTGGGACAGGCAGGGGATCTCTACGAGCAGTACTTC.